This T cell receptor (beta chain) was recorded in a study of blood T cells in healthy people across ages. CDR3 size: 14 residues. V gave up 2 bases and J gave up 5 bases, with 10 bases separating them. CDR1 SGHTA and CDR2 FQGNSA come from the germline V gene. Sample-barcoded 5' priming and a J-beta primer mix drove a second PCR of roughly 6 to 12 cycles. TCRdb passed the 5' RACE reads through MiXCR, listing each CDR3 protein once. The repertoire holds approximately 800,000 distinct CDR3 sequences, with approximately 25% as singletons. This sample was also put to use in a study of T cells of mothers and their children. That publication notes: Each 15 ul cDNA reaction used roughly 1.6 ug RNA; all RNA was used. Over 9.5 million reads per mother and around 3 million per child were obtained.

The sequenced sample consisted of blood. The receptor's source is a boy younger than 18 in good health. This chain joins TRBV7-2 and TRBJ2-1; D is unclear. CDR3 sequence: CASSLHSLDNEQFF. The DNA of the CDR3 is TGTGCCAGCAGCTTACACAGCCTTGACAATGAGCAGTTCTTC. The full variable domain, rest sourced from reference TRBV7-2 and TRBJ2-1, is GAGVSQSPSNKVTEKGKDVELRCDPISGHTALYWYRQSLGQGLEFLIYFQGNSAPDKSGLPSDRFSAERTGGSVSTLTIQRTQQEDSAVYLCASSLHSLDNEQFFGPGTRLTVL.